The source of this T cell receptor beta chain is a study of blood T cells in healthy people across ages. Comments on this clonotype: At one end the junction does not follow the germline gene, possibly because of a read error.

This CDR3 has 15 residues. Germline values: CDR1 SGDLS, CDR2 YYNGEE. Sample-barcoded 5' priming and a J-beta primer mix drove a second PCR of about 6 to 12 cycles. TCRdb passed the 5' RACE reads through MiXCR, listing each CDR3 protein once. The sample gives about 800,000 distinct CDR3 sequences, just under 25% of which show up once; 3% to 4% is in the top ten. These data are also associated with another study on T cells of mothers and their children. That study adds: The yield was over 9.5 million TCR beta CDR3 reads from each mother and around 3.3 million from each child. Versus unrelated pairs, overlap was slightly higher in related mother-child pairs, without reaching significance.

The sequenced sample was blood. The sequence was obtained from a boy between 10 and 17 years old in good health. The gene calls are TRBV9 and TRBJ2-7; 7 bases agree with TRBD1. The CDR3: CAGSVDGTGAYEQYF. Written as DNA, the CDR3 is TGTGCCGGCAGCGTAGATGGAACAGGGGCCTACGAGCAGTACTTC. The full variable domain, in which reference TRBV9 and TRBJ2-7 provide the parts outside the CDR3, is DSGVTQTPKHLITATGQRVTLRCSPRSGDLSVYWYQQSLDQGLQFLIQYYNGEERAKGNILERFSAQQFPDLHSELNLSSLELGDSALYFCAGSVDGTGAYEQYFGPGTRLTVT.